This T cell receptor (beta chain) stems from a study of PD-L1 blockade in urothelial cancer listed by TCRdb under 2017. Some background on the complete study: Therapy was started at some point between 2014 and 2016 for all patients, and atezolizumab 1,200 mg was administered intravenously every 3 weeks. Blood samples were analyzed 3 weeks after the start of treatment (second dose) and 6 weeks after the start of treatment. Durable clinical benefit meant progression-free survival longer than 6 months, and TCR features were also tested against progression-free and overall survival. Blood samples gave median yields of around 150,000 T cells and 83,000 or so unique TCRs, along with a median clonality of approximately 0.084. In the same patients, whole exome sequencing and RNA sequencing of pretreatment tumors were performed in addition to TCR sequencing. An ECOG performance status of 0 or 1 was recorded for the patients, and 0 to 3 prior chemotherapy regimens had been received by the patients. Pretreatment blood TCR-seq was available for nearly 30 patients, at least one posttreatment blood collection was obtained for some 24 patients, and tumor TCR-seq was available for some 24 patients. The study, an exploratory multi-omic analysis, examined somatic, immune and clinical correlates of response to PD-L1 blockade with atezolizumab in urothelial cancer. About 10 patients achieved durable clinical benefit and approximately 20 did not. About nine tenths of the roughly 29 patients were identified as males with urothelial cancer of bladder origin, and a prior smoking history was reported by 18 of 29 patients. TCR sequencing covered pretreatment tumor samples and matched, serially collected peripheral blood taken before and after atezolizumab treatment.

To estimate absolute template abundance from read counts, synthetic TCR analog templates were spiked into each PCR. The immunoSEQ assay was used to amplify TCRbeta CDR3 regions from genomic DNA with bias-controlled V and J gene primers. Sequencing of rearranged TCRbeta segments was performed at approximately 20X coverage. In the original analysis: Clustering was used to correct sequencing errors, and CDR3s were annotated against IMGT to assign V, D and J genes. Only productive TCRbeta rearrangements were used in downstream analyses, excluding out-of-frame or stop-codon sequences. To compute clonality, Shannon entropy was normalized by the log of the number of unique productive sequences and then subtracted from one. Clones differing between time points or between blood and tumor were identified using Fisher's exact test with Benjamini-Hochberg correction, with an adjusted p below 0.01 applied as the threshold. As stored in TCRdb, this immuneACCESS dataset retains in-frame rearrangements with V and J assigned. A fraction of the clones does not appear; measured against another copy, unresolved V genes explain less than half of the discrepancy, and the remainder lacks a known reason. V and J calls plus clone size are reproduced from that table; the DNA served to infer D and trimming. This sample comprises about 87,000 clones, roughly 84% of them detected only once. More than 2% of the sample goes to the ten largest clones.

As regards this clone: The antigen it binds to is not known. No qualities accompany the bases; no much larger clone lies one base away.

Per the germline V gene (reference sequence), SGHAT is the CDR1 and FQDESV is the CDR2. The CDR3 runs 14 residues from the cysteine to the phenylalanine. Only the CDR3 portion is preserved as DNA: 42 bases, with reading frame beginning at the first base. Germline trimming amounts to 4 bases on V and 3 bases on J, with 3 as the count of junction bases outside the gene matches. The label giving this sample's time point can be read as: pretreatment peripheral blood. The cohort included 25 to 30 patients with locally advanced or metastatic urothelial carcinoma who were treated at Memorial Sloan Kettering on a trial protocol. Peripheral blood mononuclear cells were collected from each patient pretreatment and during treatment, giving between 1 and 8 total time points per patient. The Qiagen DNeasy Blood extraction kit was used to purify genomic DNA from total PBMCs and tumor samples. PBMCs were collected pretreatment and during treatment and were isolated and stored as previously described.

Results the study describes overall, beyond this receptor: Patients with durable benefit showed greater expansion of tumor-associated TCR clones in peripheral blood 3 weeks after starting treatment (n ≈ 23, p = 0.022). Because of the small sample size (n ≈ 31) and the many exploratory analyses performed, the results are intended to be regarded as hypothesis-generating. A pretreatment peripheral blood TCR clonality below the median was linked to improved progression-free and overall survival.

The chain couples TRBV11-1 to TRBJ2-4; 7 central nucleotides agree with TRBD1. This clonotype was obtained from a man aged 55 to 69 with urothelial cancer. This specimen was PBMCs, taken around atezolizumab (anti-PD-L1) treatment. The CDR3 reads CASSSGTVKNIQYF. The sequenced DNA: TGTGCCAGCAGCTCCGGGACAGTCAAAAACATTCAGTACTTC.